The present T cell receptor (beta chain) was sequenced within a study of blood T cell repertoires in COVID-19 (dated by TCRdb to the early 2020s). Background for the entire study: Samples covering the acute and convalescent phases of COVID-19 were provided by collaborators in the United States, Italy and Spain. The prospective study material was composed of cDNA or gDNA derived from T cells, B-cell-depleted T cells, or PBMCs. Subjects who had been exposed to COVID-19, were actively infected with it, or had recovered from it provided the deeply sampled blood TCRbeta repertoires that made up the dataset. The repertoires were made available in a free public database intended to serve as a resource for research on the immune response to SARS-CoV-2. The samples were drawn from two sources: the first 160 participants of the ongoing ImmuneRACE study, and over 1,000 subjects contributed by 6 global collaborators. The sample metadata nearly always contained a de-identified subject ID, COVID-19 status, age in years and sex. HLA class I and class II types, where available, came from metadata supplied by the sample provider rather than from assay-based typing. What the authors observed across the whole study: The amount of clinical and demographic metadata varied by source and participant and was provided uncurated.

TCRbeta CDR3 regions were amplified from genomic DNA using the immunoSEQ Assay, a bias-controlled multiplex PCR. The study's own analysis went as follows. Nucleated cell counts per sample were estimated from amplification of reference gene primers within the assay. Sequence reads were collapsed and filtered to measure the absolute abundance of every unique TCRbeta CDR3 rearrangement. For each sample, productive Simpson clonality was calculated as the square root of Simpson's diversity index across productive rearrangements. TCRdb limited this immuneACCESS table to in-frame rearrangements with V and J called. A share of clones is missing; checked studies link under half to unresolved V genes, and the rest is unexplained. V, J and clone size are taken as reported in that table, and D and trimming were inferred from the DNA itself. The sample has 200,000 to 250,000 clones on record, around 80% of them singletons. The ten top clones hold less than 7% of the sample.

Via the germline V gene (reference sequence), CDR1 is GTSNPN and CDR2 SVGIG. Trimming leaves V shorter by 2 bases and J shorter by 9 bases, with the junction holding 9 bases beyond the gene matches. Inclusive of the bounding cysteine and phenylalanine, the CDR3 is 14 residues long. Just CDR3 DNA is preserved here, 42 bases in frame from base 1. Whole blood was collected in K2EDTA tubes by collaborating institutions according to the institutions' own protocols. Collaborator samples were shipped for TCRbeta analysis as frozen whole blood, isolated PBMCs, or DNA extracted from either sample type. In this sample, this clone turned up once. No antigen is known for it. Qualities for individual bases were not recorded, and no much larger clone is one base off.

Sequencing used peripheral blood. The chain is assembled from TRBV30 and TRBJ2-4, and TRBD2 matches 8 of the central bases. The TCR was taken from a woman in her 70s with acute or convalescent COVID-19. The nucleotide sequence is TGTGCCTGGAGTCCCTCGACTAGCGTGGGCATTCAGTACTTC. Its product reads: CAWSPSTSVGIQYF.